The present T cell receptor beta chain was sequenced within a study of human T cells and chemical hapten exposure (dated by TCRdb to the early 2020s). Concerning the study at large: For sensitization, 2% DPC in acetone was applied to a 2 cm by 2 cm area of upper inner arm skin. Blood was sampled from patients pre-sensitization (week 0) and at 2, 6 and about 24 weeks after DPC sensitization. Libraries were pooled for sequencing, and variation in per-sample TCR yields was attributed mainly to small differences in library volumes within the pool. Peripheral blood TCR repertoire changes were tracked in vivo in alopecia patients during primary and secondary sensitization to the hapten diphenylcyclopropenone (DPC). Throughout the roughly 23-week study period, patients were also given weekly therapeutic DPC doses on the scalp. The mostly female patient cohort included alopecia areata with under or over 50% scalp involvement, alopecia totalis and alopecia universalis. Blood for TCR sequencing was provided by twenty-nine alopecia patients at one to four time points (pre-sensitization, 2, 6 and 24 weeks). Patch testing was done on the upper back using Finn chambers containing 0.01% DPC, and results were scored after 6 days according to International Contact Dermatitis Research Group standards.

Note on this clonotype: The specificity of this receptor is unknown. Base quality data are lacking; no much larger clone is found one base away.

This specimen's time point label, interpreted: patch test 1, 2 weeks after DPC sensitization. What this sample's treatment or condition label stands for: therapeutic diphenylcyclopropenone sensitization with weekly scalp DPC. Blood at each patch-test visit was drawn before the patch test was applied. Patients were considered eligible if aged 18 to 70, diagnosed with alopecia and deemed suitable for DPC therapy, and patients were excluded if pregnant. Total RNA was extracted from unfractionated whole blood collected in Tempus Blood RNA tubes. Beyond this particular receptor, the publication reports: Because all patients had alopecia, a presumed autoimmune disease, the immune response of the patients might differ from that of healthy individuals. No change with DPC sensitization was found in the number of TCRs above 1 in 1000 frequency, and no evidence of global repertoire structure alterations was found. After repeated subsampling, changes were observed in the strength of the expansion versus patch-test correlation and in the threshold at which the correlation became significant. Compared with pre-sensitization or healthy control sets, expanded TCRs formed significantly more large CDR3 similarity clusters, which is consistent with antigen-driven responses. Patch test score was positively correlated with the number of PT1 expanded TCRs, with significance at thresholds 8, 16 and 32 but not at 4.

Libraries were constructed by RACE. Sequencing was performed on a NextSeq 500. During library preparation, unique molecular identifiers were attached to individual cDNA molecules so that TCRs could be counted in a quantitative, reproducible way. From each blood RNA sample, both TCR alpha and TCR beta chains were sequenced. The authors' analysis ran thus. A median of roughly 98,000 TCRs per sample was observed, with a range of roughly 20,000 to 750,000. The Decombinator software suite was used to annotate V, J and CDR3 in the TCR reads. To make PS versus PT1 abundance plots, every sample was subsampled to the same number of TCRs (28,000). TCRs were defined as expanded if absent before sensitization and observed at least eight times at the 2-week time point. Clones were called with MiXCR by TCRdb after fastp trimmed the public reads at Q25, and only in-frame beta chains were retained. Rows merge per CDR3 protein into single entries with the most common DNA and genes. TCRdb, not the authors, supplied the V and J calls. For this sample the table gives about 60,000 distinct CDR3 sequences, of which 9.3% were detected only once. Roughly 13% of the sample is taken by the ten largest.

The junction shows trimming of 5 bases on V and 0 bases on J, plus 8 bases between the germline ends. From the cysteine up to the phenylalanine, the CDR3 has a length of 14 residues. Here the CDR3 DNA is all that survives: 42 bases in frame from base 1. CDR1 and CDR2, per the germline V gene, are SQVTM and ANQGSEA. The receptor was isolated from a woman in her thirties or forties with alopecia areata. Some clones in this sample may be carry-over from other donors' samples. The sequence is built from TRBV29-1 and TRBJ2-6; D gene: possibly TRBD1, on 6 matching bases. The material was whole blood, obtained in connection with sensitization to the hapten diphenylcyclopropenone (DPC). The bases read TGCAGCGTTTCACAGGGCTCTGGGGCCAACGTCCTGACTTTC. Its translation is CSVSQGSGANVLTF. The full variable domain, completed from the reference TRBV29-1 and TRBJ2-6 proteins outside the CDR3, reads SAVISQKPSRDICQRGTSLTIQCQVDSQVTMMFWYRQQPGQSLTLIATANQGSEATYESGFVIDKFPISRPNLTFSTLTVSNMSPEDSSIYLCSVSQGSGANVLTFGAGSRLTVL.